This passage covers 21 T cell receptor beta chains from one sample sequenced in a study of Ad26.COV2.S vaccination and SARS-CoV-2 variants (TCRdb year 2021). Sample treatment or condition, as interpreted from the label and publication: 15 to 20 received Ad26.COV2.S at low or high dose, single or two shots; five or six received placebo; per-sample allocation not given. For vaccine and placebo recipients, the sequenced repertoires came from samples collected on day 63 after the first injection. Receptor amplification or capture employed the immunoSEQ multiplex PCR assay. TCRdb stores this immuneACCESS table with in-frame sequences only. Part of the clones is absent; in the studies checked, under half of the shortfall reflects unresolved V genes, and no reason is known for the rest. Present in this sample are about 480,000 clones, roughly 85% of which were seen just once. The leading ten clones occupy 9.5% to 15% of the sample.

The sequencing here drew on peripheral blood, taken in a trial of Ad26.COV2.S vaccine versus placebo. Receptors originate from a person aged 18-65 years who received the Ad26.COV2.S COVID-19 vaccine or a placebo.

The V and J genes are TRBV7-2 and TRBJ1-4; D gene ambiguous. The CDR3 sequence is 14 residues long. Between the trimmed V and J ends, which lost 1 base and 11 bases, there was a span of 14 bases. The germline gives CDR1 SGHTA, CDR2 FQGNSA. CDR3 coding DNA: TGTGCCAGCAGCTTAGGAGGTTTCGAAGGCAAACTGTTTTTT. Encoded protein: CASSLGGFEGKLFF.

The chain carries TRBV6-2 or TRBV6-3 and TRBJ1-1; a possible D gene is TRBD1 (5 bases). The CDR3 is 15 residues long. Trimming took off 6 bases at V and 1 base at J, with 15 bases between the two ends. CDR1 is MNHEY, CDR2 SVGEGT, per germline. The CDR3 DNA reads TGTGCCAGCAGCCACCGACAGAATTCGAACACTGAAGCTTTCTTT. Protein sequence: CASSHRQNSNTEAFF.

The rearrangement joins TRBV5-1 to TRBJ1-3; maybe TRBD1 (5 bases). The CDR3 spans 13 residues. The V end was cut by 1 base, the J end by 8 bases, with 10 bases between. Looked up from germline, CDR1 is SGHRS and CDR2 is YFSETQ. The CDR3 DNA reads TGCGCCAGCAGCTTGACAGGCCAAGACACCATATATTTT. Its translation: CASSLTGQDTIYF.

The rearrangement uses TRBV2 and TRBJ1-2; 8 positions agree with TRBD1. The length of the CDR3 is 14 residues. Germline V lookup: CDR1 SNHLY, CDR2 FYNNEI. Unmatched junction bases numbered 7, after V lost 6 bases and J lost 4 bases. CDR3 sequence reads: CASREGQALYGYTF. The CDR3 bases are TGTGCCAGCAGGGAGGGACAGGCGCTCTATGGCTACACCTTC.

The chain uses TRBV24-1 and TRBJ2-2; D remains ambiguous. This CDR3 is 11 amino acids long. Germline CDR1 reads KGHDR; CDR2 reads SFDVKD. The ends were cut back, 9 bases at V and 3 bases at J, with 4 bases in the middle. For the CDR3, the DNA is TGTGCCACCGGGCACACCGGGGAGCTGTTTTTT. As protein: CATGHTGELFF.

This clone has only a few counts. J is TRBJ1-2 and V is TRBV24-1, with 7 bases identical to TRBD1. V dropped 5 bases and J dropped 3; count of bases not matched to a gene: 8. Germline CDR1 reads KGHDR; CDR2 reads SFDVKD. CDR3 length equals 15 residues. Here the CDR3 reads CATSGPETGDYGYTF. The CDR3 nucleotides are TGTGCCACCAGTGGCCCAGAAACAGGGGACTATGGCTACACCTTC.

This clone has only one observation. The chain carries TRBV19 and TRBJ1-5, with D hard to call. Deletions cut 7 bases from V and 7 bases from J, with 17 bases between. The CDR3 consists of 14 residues. Germline CDR1 reads LNHDA; CDR2 reads SQIVND (reference sequence). The CDR3 loop is CASKLVGAPQPQHF. CDR3 sequence (DNA): TGTGCCAGTAAGTTGGTTGGTGCTCCGCAGCCCCAGCATTTT.

This chain uses TRBV10-3 with TRBJ2-1; 7 nucleotides agree with TRBD2. J gave up 3 bases and V 3 bases, and 5 bases lay outside the gene matches. The CDR3 runs 15 residues. Germline lookup yields CDR1 ENHRY and CDR2 SYGVKD. DNA for the CDR3: TGTGCCATCAGTGATGACGGCGGGAGCTACAATGAGCAGTTCTTC. Protein: CAISDDGGSYNEQFF.

V usage is TRBV5-1 and J usage is TRBJ2-5; TRBD1 or TRBD2 may be the D gene (6 bases each). The V end was cut by 0 bases, the J end by 4 bases, with 10 bases between. The CDR3 runs 14 residues. Per the germline V gene, CDR1 is SGHRS and CDR2 is YFSETQ. CDR3 DNA: TGCGCCAGCAGCTTGGTTGGAGGGGGAGAGACCCAGTACTTC. Translating gives CASSLVGGGETQYF.

This chain joins TRBV7-2 and TRBJ2-7, with 11 bases identical to TRBD2. The CDR3 extends over 15 amino acids. Trimming cost V 6 bases and J 7 bases; bases outside gene matches: 11. Germline CDR1 reads SGHTA; CDR2 reads FQGNSA. The CDR3: CASRPTSGSLGEQYF. CDR3 DNA sequence: TGTGCCAGCAGACCTACTAGCGGGAGTCTGGGAGAGCAGTACTTC.

The chain carries TRBV28 and TRBJ2-1, with TRBD2 matching over 9 bases. V trimming: 4 bases; J trimming: 3 bases; junction bases outside the gene matches: 10. This CDR3 is 17 amino acids long. Germline CDR1 and CDR2: MDHEN and SYDVKM. The CDR3 loop reads CASSSPWLAGFYNEQFF. CDR3 DNA sequence: TGTGCCAGCAGTTCCCCTTGGCTAGCGGGGTTCTACAATGAGCAGTTCTTC.

The genes are TRBV11-1 and TRBJ2-7; 7 bases map to TRBD1. CDR1 and CDR2 from the germline V gene are SGHAT and FQDESV (reference sequence). CDR3 length: 15 amino acids. V was pared by 5 bases and J by 1 base, with 8 bases of the junction left unmatched. CDR3 in amino acids: CASSPPGTASYEQYF. CDR3 nucleotide sequence: TGTGCCAGCAGCCCCCCCGGGACAGCTTCCTACGAGCAGTACTTC.

The chain uses TRBV7-8 and TRBJ2-6; 7 nucleotides agree with TRBD1. The CDR3 runs to 14 residues. V trimming: 5 bases; J trimming: 12 bases; junction bases outside the gene matches: 10. CDR1 SGHVS and CDR2 FQNEAQ come from the germline V gene. The CDR3 sequence is CASSPNRGLGVLTF. In DNA form, the CDR3 reads TGTGCCAGCAGCCCGAACAGGGGTCTGGGCGTCCTGACTTTC.

The chain has TRBV30 and TRBJ1-1; no definite D call. V lost 6 bases and J 1 base, leaving 15 bases between the germline ends. The CDR3 contains 14 residues. Germline values: CDR1 GTSNPN, CDR2 SVGIG (reference sequence). The CDR3 loop reads CACAIGVRNTEAFF. For the CDR3, the DNA is TGTGCCTGCGCCATTGGGGTCCGGAACACTGAAGCTTTCTTT.

The chain joins TRBV9 to TRBJ2-6; unclear D gene. The germline V gene has CDR1 SGDLS and CDR2 YYNGEE. The CDR3 is made up of 17 amino acids. Trimming removed 0 bases from V and 0 bases from J, with 10 bases in between. The CDR3 DNA sequence: TGTGCCAGCAGCGTAGCTGCCATGACCTCTGGGGCCAACGTCCTGACTTTC. This encodes CASSVAAMTSGANVLTF.

This chain uses TRBV20-1 with TRBJ2-3; TRBD2 might be the D (6 bases). The germline CDR1 and CDR2 sequences are DFQATT and SNEGSKA (reference sequence). This CDR3 is 14 amino acids long. Between the trimmed V and J ends, which lost 3 bases and 3 bases, there was a span of 13 bases. The CDR3 nucleotides are TGCAGTGCTAGTGGGGGGAGTAGTACAGATACGCAGTATTTT. Protein: CSASGGSSTDTQYF.

The chain combines TRBV30 with TRBJ1-2; D is unresolved. The length of the CDR3 is 12 residues. Germline CDR1 and CDR2: GTSNPN and SVGIG (reference sequence). The V end was cut by 4 bases, the J end by 8 bases, with 14 bases between. This CDR3 is CAWTRGLQGYTF. The CDR3 DNA reads TGTGCCTGGACCCGAGGACTACAAGGCTACACCTTC.

V and J are TRBV7-3 and TRBJ1-2; TRBD1 aligns across 11 bases. Germline assignment: CDR1 SGHTA and CDR2 FQGTGA. Germline trimming cut 5 bases from V and 3 bases from J; bases unmatched to any gene: 8. The CDR3 has 16 residues. CDR3 coding DNA: TGTGCCAGCAGCCCCACCGGGACAGGGGGGGACTATGGCTACACCTTC. This codes for CASSPTGTGGDYGYTF.

V and J are TRBV13 and TRBJ2-1; 16 bases match TRBD2. Trimming removed 5 bases from V and 12 bases from J; junction bases left unmatched: 13. Looked up from germline, CDR1 is PRHDT and CDR2 is FYEKMQ (reference sequence). The CDR3 runs 17 residues. The CDR3 region is CASSLGLAGGPLPGQFF. The CDR3 bases are TGTGCCAGCAGCCTGGGACTAGCGGGAGGGCCACTCCCGGGGCAGTTCTTC.

The sample holds one count of this clone. The chain joins TRBV5-1 to TRBJ1-1, with a weak D call TRBD1 (6 bases). Germline-derived CDR1 and CDR2 are SGHRS and YFSETQ. V gave up 0 bases and J gave up 3 bases, with 9 bases separating them. This CDR3 is 14 amino acids long. The CDR3 region has the DNA TGCGCCAGCAGCTTGGGGACAGCGGACACTGAAGCTTTCTTT. Translating gives CASSLGTADTEAFF. Based on the CDR3 plus reference TRBV5-1 and TRBJ1-1, the full variable domain is KAGVTQTPRYLIKTRGQQVTLSCSPISGHRSVSWYQQTPGQGLQFLFEYFSETQRNKGNFPGRFSGRQFSNSRSEMNVSTLELGDSALYLCASSLGTADTEAFFGQGTRLTVV.

The chain recombines TRBV7-6 with TRBJ2-1; D not resolved. Deletions cut 3 bases from V and 6 bases from J, with 12 bases between. Germline V CDR1 and CDR2: SGHVS, FNYEAQ. The CDR3 has 14 amino acids. CDR3 sequence reads: CASSFGDVRNEQFF. CDR3 coding DNA: TGTGCCAGCAGCTTTGGCGACGTTCGCAATGAGCAGTTCTTC.